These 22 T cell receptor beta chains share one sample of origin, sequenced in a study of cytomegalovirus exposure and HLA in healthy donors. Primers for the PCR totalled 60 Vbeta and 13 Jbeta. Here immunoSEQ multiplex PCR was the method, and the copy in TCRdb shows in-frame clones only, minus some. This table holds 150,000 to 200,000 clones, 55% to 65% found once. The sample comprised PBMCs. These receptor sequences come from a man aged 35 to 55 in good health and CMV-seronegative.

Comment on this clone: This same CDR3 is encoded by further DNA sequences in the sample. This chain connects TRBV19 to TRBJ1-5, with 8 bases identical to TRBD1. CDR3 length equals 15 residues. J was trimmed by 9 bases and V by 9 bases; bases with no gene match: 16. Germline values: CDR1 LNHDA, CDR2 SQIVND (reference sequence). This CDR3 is CASTFGGLGTGPQHF. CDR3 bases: TGTGCCAGCACCTTTGGGGGACTGGGGACAGGGCCCCAGCATTTT.

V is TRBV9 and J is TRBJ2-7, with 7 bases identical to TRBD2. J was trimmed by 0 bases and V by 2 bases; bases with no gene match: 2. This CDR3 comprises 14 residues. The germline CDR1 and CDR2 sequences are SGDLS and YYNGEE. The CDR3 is CASSVGGISYEQYF. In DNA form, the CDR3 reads TGTGCCAGCAGCGTCGGGGGGATCTCCTACGAGCAGTACTTC.

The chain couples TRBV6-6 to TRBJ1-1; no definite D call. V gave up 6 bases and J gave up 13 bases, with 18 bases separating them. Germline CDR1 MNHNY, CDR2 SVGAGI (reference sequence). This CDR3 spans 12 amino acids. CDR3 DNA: TGTGCCAGCAGCCTACCGACGGCGGCGGGTTTCTTT. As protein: CASSLPTAAGFF.

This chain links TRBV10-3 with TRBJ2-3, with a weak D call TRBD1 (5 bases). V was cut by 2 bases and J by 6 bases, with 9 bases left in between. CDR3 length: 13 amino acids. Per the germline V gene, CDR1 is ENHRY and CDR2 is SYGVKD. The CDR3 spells CAISEGRVDTQYF. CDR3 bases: TGTGCCATCAGTGAGGGCAGGGTTGATACGCAGTATTTT.

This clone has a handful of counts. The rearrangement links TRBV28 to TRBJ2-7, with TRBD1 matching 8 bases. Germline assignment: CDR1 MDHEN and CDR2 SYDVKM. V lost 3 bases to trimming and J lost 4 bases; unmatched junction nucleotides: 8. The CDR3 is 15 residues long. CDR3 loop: CASSFRQGFTYEQYF. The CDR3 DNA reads TGTGCCAGCAGTTTCAGACAGGGGTTTACGTACGAGCAGTACTTC.

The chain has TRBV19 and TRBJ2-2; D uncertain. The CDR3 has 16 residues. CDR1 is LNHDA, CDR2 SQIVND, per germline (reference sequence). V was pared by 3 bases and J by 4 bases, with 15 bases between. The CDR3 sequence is CASSIRISTLTGELFF. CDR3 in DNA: TGTGCCAGTAGTATTCGTATCTCGACACTCACCGGGGAGCTGTTTTTT.

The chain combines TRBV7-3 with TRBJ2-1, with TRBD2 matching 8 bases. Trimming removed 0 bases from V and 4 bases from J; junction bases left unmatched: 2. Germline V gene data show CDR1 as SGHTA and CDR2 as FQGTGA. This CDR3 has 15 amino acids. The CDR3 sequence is CASSLTSGTYNEQFF. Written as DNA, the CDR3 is TGTGCCAGCAGCTTAACTAGCGGGACTTACAATGAGCAGTTCTTC. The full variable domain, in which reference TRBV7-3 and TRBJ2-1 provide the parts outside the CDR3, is GAGVSQTPSNKVTEKGKYVELRCDPISGHTALYWYRQSLGQGPEFLIYFQGTGAADDSGLPNDRFFAVRPEGSVSTLKIQRTERGDSAVYLCASSLTSGTYNEQFFGPGTRLTVL.

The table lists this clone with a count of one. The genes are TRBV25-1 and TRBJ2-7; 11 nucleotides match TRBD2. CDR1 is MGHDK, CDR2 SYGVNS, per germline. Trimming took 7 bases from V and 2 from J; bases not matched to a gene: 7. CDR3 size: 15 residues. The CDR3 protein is CASIEGSGGAYEQYF. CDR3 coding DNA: TGTGCCAGCATCGAGGGTAGCGGGGGGGCCTACGAGCAGTACTTC.

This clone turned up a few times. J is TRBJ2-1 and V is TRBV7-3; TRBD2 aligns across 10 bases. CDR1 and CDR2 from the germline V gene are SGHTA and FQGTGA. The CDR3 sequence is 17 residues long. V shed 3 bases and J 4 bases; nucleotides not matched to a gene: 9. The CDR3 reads CASSFSSGRSDYNEQFF. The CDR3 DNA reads TGTGCCAGCAGCTTCAGTAGCGGGAGGTCGGATTACAATGAGCAGTTCTTC.

The CDR3 DNA reads as TGTGCCTGGAGCGCCGGGACAGGGCATCAGCCCCAGCATTTT. Translation: CAWSAGTGHQPQHF. The chain combines TRBV30 with TRBJ1-5, with 9 nucleotides matching TRBD1. The CDR3 loop spans 14 amino acids. The germline gives CDR1 GTSNPN, CDR2 SVGIG (reference sequence). J was trimmed by 5 bases and V by 3 bases; bases with no gene match: 5.

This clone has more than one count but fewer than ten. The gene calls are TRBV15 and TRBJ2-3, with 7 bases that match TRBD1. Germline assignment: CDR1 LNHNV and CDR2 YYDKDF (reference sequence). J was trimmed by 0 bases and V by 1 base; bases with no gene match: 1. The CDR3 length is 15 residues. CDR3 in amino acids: CATSRGQGSTDTQYF. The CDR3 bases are TGTGCCACCAGCAGAGGACAGGGAAGCACAGATACGCAGTATTTT.

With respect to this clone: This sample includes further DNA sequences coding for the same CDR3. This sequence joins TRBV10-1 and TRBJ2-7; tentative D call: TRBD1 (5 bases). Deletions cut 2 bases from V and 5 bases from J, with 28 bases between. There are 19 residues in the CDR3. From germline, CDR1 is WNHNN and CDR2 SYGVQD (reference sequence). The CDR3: CASSEAPLQGAPSGDEQYF. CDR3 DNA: TGCGCCAGCAGTGAGGCCCCCCTTCAAGGGGCCCCATCCGGCGACGAGCAGTACTTC.

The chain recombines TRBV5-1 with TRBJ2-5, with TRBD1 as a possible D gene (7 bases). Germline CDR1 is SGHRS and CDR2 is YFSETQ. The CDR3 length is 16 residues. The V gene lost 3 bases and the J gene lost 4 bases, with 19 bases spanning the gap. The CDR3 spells CASSSSGTVGGETQYF. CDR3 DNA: TGCGCCAGCAGCTCTTCCGGGACAGTCGGGGGAGAGACCCAGTACTTC.

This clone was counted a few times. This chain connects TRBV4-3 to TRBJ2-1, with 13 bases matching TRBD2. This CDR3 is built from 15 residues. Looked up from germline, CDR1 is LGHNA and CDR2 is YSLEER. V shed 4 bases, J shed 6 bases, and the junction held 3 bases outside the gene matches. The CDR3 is CASSPGLAGLNEQFF. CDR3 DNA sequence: TGCGCCAGCAGCCCGGGACTAGCGGGACTCAATGAGCAGTTCTTC.

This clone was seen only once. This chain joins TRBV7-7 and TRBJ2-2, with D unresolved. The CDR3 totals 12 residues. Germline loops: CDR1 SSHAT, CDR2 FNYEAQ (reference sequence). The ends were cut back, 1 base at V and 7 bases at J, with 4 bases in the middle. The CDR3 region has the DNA TGTGCCAGCAGCTTAGTCGGCGGGGAGCTGTTTTTT. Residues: CASSLVGGELFF.

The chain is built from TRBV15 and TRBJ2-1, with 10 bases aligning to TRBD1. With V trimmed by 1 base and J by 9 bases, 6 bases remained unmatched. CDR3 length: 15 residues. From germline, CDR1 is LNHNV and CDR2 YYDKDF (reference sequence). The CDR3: CATSRGTGGLREQFF. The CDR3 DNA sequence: TGTGCCACCAGCAGAGGGACAGGGGGTTTGCGTGAGCAGTTCTTC.

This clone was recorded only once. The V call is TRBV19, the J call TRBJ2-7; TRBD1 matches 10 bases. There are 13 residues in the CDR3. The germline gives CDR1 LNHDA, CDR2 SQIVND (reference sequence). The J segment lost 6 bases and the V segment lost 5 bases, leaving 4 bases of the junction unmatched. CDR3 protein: CASSSGTGVEQYF. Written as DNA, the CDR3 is TGTGCCAGTAGTTCCGGGACAGGGGTCGAGCAGTACTTC.

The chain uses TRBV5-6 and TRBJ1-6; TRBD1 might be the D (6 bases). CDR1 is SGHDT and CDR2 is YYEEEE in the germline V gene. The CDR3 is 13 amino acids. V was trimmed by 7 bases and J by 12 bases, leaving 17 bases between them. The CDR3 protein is CASERTGRGPLHF. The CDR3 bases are TGTGCCAGCGAGCGTACAGGGCGTGGACCCCTCCACTTT.

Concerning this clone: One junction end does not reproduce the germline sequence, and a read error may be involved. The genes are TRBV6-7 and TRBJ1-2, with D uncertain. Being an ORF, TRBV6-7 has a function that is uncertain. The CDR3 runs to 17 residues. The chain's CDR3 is CASRGPSGWRRQRGGAF. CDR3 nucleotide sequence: TGTGCCAGCAGGGGCCCCTCGGGGTGGCGACGCCAGCGGGGTGGCGCCTTC.

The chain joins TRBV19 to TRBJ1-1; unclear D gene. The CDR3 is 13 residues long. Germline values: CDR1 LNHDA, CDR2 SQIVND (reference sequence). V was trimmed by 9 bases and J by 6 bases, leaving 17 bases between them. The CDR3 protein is CASSPGVGPEAFF. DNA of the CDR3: TGTGCCAGCTCCCCCGGGGTCGGGCCTGAAGCTTTCTTT. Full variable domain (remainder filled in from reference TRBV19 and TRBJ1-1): DGGITQSPKYLFRKEGQNVTLSCEQNLNHDAMYWYRQDPGQGLRLIYYSQIVNDFQKGDIAEGYSVSREKKESFPLTVTSAQKNPTAFYLCASSPGVGPEAFFGQGTRLTVV.

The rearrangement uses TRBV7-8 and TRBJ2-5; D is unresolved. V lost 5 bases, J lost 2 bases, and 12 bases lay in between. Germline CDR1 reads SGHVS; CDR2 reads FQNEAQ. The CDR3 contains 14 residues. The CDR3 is CASSQRGQQETQYF. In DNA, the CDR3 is TGTGCCAGCAGCCAGCGTGGTCAGCAAGAGACCCAGTACTTC.

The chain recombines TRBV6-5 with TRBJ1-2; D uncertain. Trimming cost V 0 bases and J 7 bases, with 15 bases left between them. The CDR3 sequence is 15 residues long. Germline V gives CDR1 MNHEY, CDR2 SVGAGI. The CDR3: CASSYSAPSGFGYTF. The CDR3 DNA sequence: TGTGCCAGCAGTTACTCTGCACCGAGCGGGTTTGGCTACACCTTC.